This record concerns one T cell receptor beta chain sequence. Trimming took 7 bases from V and 4 from J; bases not matched to a gene: 9. Germline V gene lookup returns CDR1 MNHEY and CDR2 SVGAGI. The CDR3 consists of 14 residues. The record originates from a study of tumor T cells in aggressive B-cell lymphoma. The assay was immunoSEQ multiplex PCR, and TCRdb's table has in-frame clones only and misses some. The data contain approximately 7,900 clones, around 86% of them singletons. The sequence derives from an adult with diffuse large B cell lymphoma. The chain recombines TRBV6-5 with TRBJ1-2, with 7 positions matching TRBD1. The material sequenced was tumor tissue. The CDR3 is CASKVGRGSYGYTF. CDR3 nucleotides: TGTGCCAGCAAAGTAGGCAGGGGGTCCTATGGCTACACCTTC.